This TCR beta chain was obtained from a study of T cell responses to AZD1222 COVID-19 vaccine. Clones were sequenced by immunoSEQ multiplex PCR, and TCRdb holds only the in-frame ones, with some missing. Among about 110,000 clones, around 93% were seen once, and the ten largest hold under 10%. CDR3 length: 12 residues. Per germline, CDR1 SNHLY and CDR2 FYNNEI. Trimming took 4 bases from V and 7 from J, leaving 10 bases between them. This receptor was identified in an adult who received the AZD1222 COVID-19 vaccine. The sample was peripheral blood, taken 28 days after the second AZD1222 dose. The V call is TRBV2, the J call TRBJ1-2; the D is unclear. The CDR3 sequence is CASSVYSLGYTF. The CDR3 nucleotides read TGTGCCAGCAGTGTGTACAGCCTTGGCTACACCTTC.